This T cell receptor (beta chain) stems from a study of T cells after yellow fever vaccination. Overall study results and limits: Post-booster repertoires contained most primary-vaccination clones again (about 95% CD4, around 88% CD8).

This clonotype was observed a handful of times. Its antigen is unidentified. The CDR3 contains 17 residues. Germline V lookup: CDR1 MNHEY, CDR2 SVGAGI. The J segment lost 4 bases and the V segment lost 5 bases, leaving 11 bases of the junction unmatched. TCRdb recomputed calls from the 5' RACE reads with MiXCR, one row per CDR3 protein. The sample has around 320,000 distinct CDR3 sequences, around 11% seen once. The input for sequencing was CD4+ T cells sorted from PBMCs, taken 45 days after the yellow fever booster vaccination. The clonotype was recovered from a man between 18 and 29 years old who received the YFV17D yellow fever vaccine. This chain uses TRBV6-5 with TRBJ2-1; 10 bases map to TRBD2. The CDR3 protein is CASSRGASGGLYNEQFF. The CDR3, as DNA: TGTGCCAGCAGTCGCGGGGCTAGCGGGGGCTTGTACAATGAGCAGTTCTTC.